This is a list of T cell receptor beta chains from one sample in a study of blood T cell repertoires in COVID-19. Repertoires were generated with immunoSEQ multiplex PCR, while TCRdb's copy carries only in-frame clones and drops some. The repertoire includes over 200,000 clones, roughly 90% of them detected once, and approximately 3.3% sits in the top ten. The sequenced sample consisted of PBMCs or T cells enriched from blood (not recorded which). These receptors were obtained from a woman between 50 and 59 years old in a cohort exposed to, infected with or recovered from COVID-19 (not recorded which). Both conserved end residues are part of each CDR3. D genes are given only for firm matches. Clone size is shown for a subset of rows, as once, few, many or a class of expanded clone.

14,.,.,TRBV7-2,TRBJ1-1,CASSFSGGITEAFF,TGTGCCAGCAGCTTTTCGGGGGGAATCACTGAAGCTTTCTTT
18,TRBD1,.,TRBV3-1/TRBV3-2,TRBJ2-7,CASSQKGAGNVGSYEQYF,TGTGCCAGCAGCCAAAAGGGGGCAGGGAACGTGGGGTCCTACGAGCAGTACTTC
15,.,.,TRBV3-1/TRBV3-2,TRBJ1-5,CASSQGGQRSQPQHF,TGTGCCAGCAGCCAAGGGGGACAACGGTCTCAGCCCCAGCATTTT
15,TRBD1,.,TRBV9,TRBJ1-4,CASSGQGATNEKLFF,TGTGCCAGCAGCGGACAGGGAGCAACTAATGAAAAACTGTTTTTT
11,.,.,TRBV6-6,TRBJ2-7,CASGLIYEQYF,TGTGCCAGCGGACTAATCTACGAGCAGTACTTC
15,.,few,TRBV5-1,TRBJ2-2,CASRAVEVNTGELFF,TGCGCCAGCAGGGCGGTTGAAGTTAATACCGGGGAGCTGTTTTTT
14,.,.,TRBV3-1/TRBV3-2,TRBJ2-1,CASSQDGGRNEQFF,TGTGCCAGCAGCCAAGATGGGGGCAGGAATGAGCAGTTCTTC
14,TRBD1,.,TRBV18,TRBJ1-2,CASSPLGQGNGYTF,TGTGCCAGCTCACCATTAGGACAGGGGAATGGCTACACCTTC
15,.,.,TRBV4-3,TRBJ1-5,CASSQDTAYYQPQHF,TGCGCCAGCAGCCAAGATACAGCCTACTATCAGCCCCAGCATTTT
15,.,.,TRBV30,TRBJ1-2,CAWSVFGTKIGGYTF,TGTGCCTGGAGTGTCTTCGGGACAAAGATAGGTGGCTACACCTTC
14,TRBD1,few,TRBV29-1,TRBJ1-4,CSVEGTGGNEKLFF,TGCAGCGTTGAAGGGACAGGGGGAAATGAAAAACTGTTTTTT
15,.,.,TRBV9,TRBJ2-3,CASSVEEGRGDTQYF,TGTGCCAGCAGCGTAGAAGAGGGCCGAGGAGATACGCAGTATTTT
12,.,.,TRBV5-6,TRBJ2-3,CASSPNTDTQYF,TGTGCCAGCAGCCCTAACACAGATACGCAGTATTTT
16,.,once,TRBV5-1,TRBJ2-2,CASTSQGDGNTGELFF,TGCGCCAGCACCTCACAGGGAGACGGGAACACCGGGGAGCTGTTTTTT
19,.,.,TRBV21-1,TRBJ1-6,CASSKTPDRLAGPNSPLHF,TGTGCCAGCAGCAAAACCCCTGACCGTTTGGCAGGGCCAAATTCACCCCTCCACTTT
15,.,.,TRBV9,TRBJ1-5,CASSVGGGINQPQHF,TGTGCCAGCAGCGTAGGCGGGGGCATCAATCAGCCCCAGCATTTT
12,.,.,TRBV4-2,TRBJ1-2,CASSQVYDGYTF,TGTGCCAGCAGCCAAGTGTATGATGGCTACACCTTC
20,TRBD2,.,TRBV4-3,TRBJ2-2,CASSPQAATSGAANTGELFF,TGCGCCAGCAGCCCCCAGGCAGCGACTAGCGGGGCAGCGAACACCGGGGAGCTGTTTTTT
18,TRBD2,.,TRBV4-2,TRBJ2-5,CASSQATGLAGPEETQYF,TGTGCCAGCAGCCAGGCGACGGGACTAGCGGGGCCTGAGGAGACCCAGTACTTC
17,TRBD1,few,TRBV30,TRBJ1-3,CAWSPGTGVISGNTIYF,TGTGCCTGGAGTCCCGGGACAGGGGTTATATCTGGAAACACCATATATTTT
15,.,.,TRBV7-8,TRBJ1-1,CASSRGHGGGTEAFF,TGTGCCAGCAGCCGGGGCCATGGGGGAGGGACTGAAGCTTTCTTT
14,TRBD2,.,TRBV7-2,TRBJ2-7,CASSPTSDSYEQYF,TGTGCCAGCAGCCCCACTAGCGACTCCTACGAGCAGTACTTC
13,.,.,TRBV5-1,TRBJ2-7,CASSLVQDSEQYF,TGCGCCAGCAGCTTGGTCCAAGACAGTGAGCAGTACTTC
17,TRBD2,.,TRBV4-2,TRBJ2-3,CASSQELTSGGTDTQYF,TGTGCCAGCAGCCAAGAGTTGACTAGCGGGGGCACAGATACGCAGTATTTT
16,.,.,TRBV18,TRBJ1-2,CASSPPIDRKIGGYTF,TGTGCCAGCTCACCACCGATCGACAGGAAGATAGGTGGCTACACCTTC
13,.,once,TRBV19,TRBJ1-4,CATPDATNEKLFF,TGTGCCACGCCAGATGCAACTAATGAAAAACTGTTTTTT
14,TRBD1,.,TRBV28,TRBJ1-6,CASRQGAGNSPLHF,TGTGCCAGCAGACAGGGGGCGGGTAATTCACCCCTCCACTTT